A selection of T cell receptor beta chains follows, all from one sample in a study of blood T cell repertoires in COVID-19. Clones were read by immunoSEQ multiplex PCR, and TCRdb kept only the in-frame ones, dropping some. Here the sample spans roughly 250,000 clones, approximately 91% being singletons. The sequenced material came from PBMCs or T cells enriched from blood (not recorded which). All receptors come from a human donor in a cohort exposed to, infected with or recovered from COVID-19 (not recorded which). The donor label of this sample is uncertain. Both conserved end residues are part of each CDR3. D genes are given only for firm matches. Where a row states a size, it is once, few, many or the class of an expanded clone; other rows omit it.

j_gene,abundance,d_gene,v_gene,CDR3aa,CDR3nt
TRBJ1-5,-,-,TRBV30,CAWSGTPRNQPQHF,TGTGCCTGGAGTGGGACTCCCAGAAATCAGCCCCAGCATTTT
TRBJ2-3,-,-,TRBV18,CASSSSTDTQYF,TGTGCCAGCTCATCATCCACAGATACGCAGTATTTT
TRBJ2-6,-,TRBD2,TRBV4-1,CASSLFFSDGRDEANVLTF,TGCGCCAGCAGCCTTTTTTTTTCGGACGGGAGGGACGAGGCCAACGTCCTGACTTTC
TRBJ2-1,-,TRBD2,TRBV7-7,CASSPGLAGVEQFF,TGTGCCAGCAGCCCCGGACTAGCGGGGGTTGAGCAGTTCTTC
TRBJ2-3,-,-,TRBV9,CASSVAPLVNTDTQYF,TGTGCCAGCAGCGTAGCCCCCCTAGTAAACACAGATACGCAGTATTTT
TRBJ1-1,-,-,TRBV30,CAWSITGWNTEAFF,TGTGCCTGGAGTATTACAGGGTGGAACACTGAAGCTTTCTTT
TRBJ2-1,-,TRBD2,TRBV11-3,CASSPRTSGNEQFF,TGTGCCAGCAGCCCCCGGACTAGCGGCAATGAGCAGTTCTTC
TRBJ1-6,-,TRBD1,TRBV19,CASDRDHSPLHF,TGTGCCAGTGACAGGGACCATTCACCCCTCCACTTT
TRBJ2-7,-,TRBD1,TRBV24-1,CATSDGGQGLSEQYF,TGTGCCACCAGTGATGGGGGACAGGGCCTCTCCGAGCAGTACTTC
TRBJ1-1,once,-,TRBV5-6,CASSFLGRENTEAFF,TGTGCCAGCAGCTTCTTGGGGCGCGAGAACACTGAAGCTTTCTTT
TRBJ2-3,-,-,TRBV6-1,CASSPRFTDTQYF,TGTGCCAGCAGCCCGAGATTCACAGATACGCAGTATTTT
TRBJ2-3,-,TRBD2,TRBV5-1,CASKLAGYTDTQYF,TGCGCCAGCAAGCTAGCGGGGTACACAGATACGCAGTATTTT
TRBJ1-1,-,-,TRBV19,CASSKGEGGEAFF,TGTGCCAGTAGTAAGGGGGAGGGAGGTGAAGCTTTCTTT
TRBJ2-3,few,TRBD1,TRBV6-2/TRBV6-3,CASSYSSTGKTGNTDTQYF,TGTGCCAGCAGTTACTCGTCGACAGGGAAGACCGGAAACACAGATACGCAGTATTTT
TRBJ1-3,-,-,TRBV25-1,CASSEYEALGNTIYF,TGTGCCAGCAGTGAATATGAGGCCCTTGGAAACACCATATATTTT
TRBJ1-1,-,-,TRBV11-2,CASSQFQNTEAFF,TGTGCCAGCAGCCAATTCCAGAACACTGAAGCTTTCTTT
TRBJ1-3,-,TRBD1,TRBV3-1/TRBV3-2,CASSQDGTGASGNTIYF,TGTGCCAGCAGCCAAGATGGGACAGGGGCCTCTGGAAACACCATATATTTT
TRBJ1-2,-,-,TRBV5-4,CASTRSLRRGGYGYTF,TGTGCCAGCACCCGCTCGCTTAGACGAGGGGGATATGGCTACACCTTC
TRBJ2-5,-,TRBD2,TRBV7-6,CASTPLAGDQETQYF,TGTGCCAGCACCCCGCTAGCGGGGGACCAAGAGACCCAGTACTTC
TRBJ2-7,-,-,TRBV5-8,CASSLALLTRRSYEQYF,TGTGCCAGCAGCTTGGCCCTCTTGACACGTCGGTCGTACGAGCAGTACTTC
TRBJ2-7,-,-,TRBV10-2,CASSESAGSSYEQYF,TGCGCCAGCAGTGAGTCTGCGGGGAGCTCCTACGAGCAGTACTTC
TRBJ2-3,-,-,TRBV6-5,CASSYSTGYTDTQYF,TGTGCCAGCAGCTACTCGACAGGCTACACAGATACGCAGTATTTT
TRBJ1-4,few,-,TRBV5-1,CASSLARAPGEKLFF,TGCGCCAGCAGCTTGGCCCGCGCTCCGGGTGAAAAACTGTTTTTT
TRBJ1-3,-,-,TRBV7-9,CASSLGGISGNTIYF,TGTGCCAGCAGCTTGGGAGGGATATCTGGAAACACCATATATTTT
TRBJ2-3,-,TRBD1,TRBV9,CASSVERTGSTDTQYF,TGTGCCAGCAGCGTAGAGAGGACAGGTTCCACAGATACGCAGTATTTT
TRBJ2-1,-,-,TRBV5-1,CASSLLAEIYNEQFF,TGCGCCAGCAGCTTACTAGCAGAAATCTACAATGAGCAGTTCTTC
TRBJ2-5,few,-,TRBV11-2,CASSLAPGQQETQYF,TGTGCCAGCAGCTTAGCCCCAGGACAGCAAGAGACCCAGTACTTC
TRBJ1-5,once,-,TRBV12-3/TRBV12-4,CASRGGENQPQHF,TGTGCCAGCAGGGGGGGGGAGAATCAGCCCCAGCATTTT
TRBJ1-1,-,TRBD1,TRBV25-1,CASSEYQGAGTEAFF,TGTGCCAGCAGTGAATATCAGGGGGCGGGCACTGAAGCTTTCTTT
TRBJ1-1,-,TRBD1,TRBV4-3,CASSQESGGTANTEAFF,TGCGCCAGCAGCCAAGAGTCCGGCGGGACAGCTAACACTGAAGCTTTCTTT
TRBJ1-6,-,-,TRBV7-2,CASSLWPDSKNSPLHF,TGTGCCAGCAGCTTATGGCCAGACAGTAAAAATTCACCCCTCCACTTT
TRBJ1-1,-,TRBD1,TRBV10-3,CAIAVHDRDTEAFF,TGTGCCATCGCCGTGCACGACAGGGACACTGAAGCTTTCTTT
TRBJ2-5,-,TRBD2,TRBV5-5,CASSGRGEETQYF,TGTGCCAGCAGCGGGCGGGGGGAAGAGACCCAGTACTTC
TRBJ2-5,-,TRBD2,TRBV10-2,CASSGTSGGAFETQYF,TGCGCCAGCAGTGGAACTAGCGGGGGGGCCTTTGAGACCCAGTACTTC
TRBJ1-2,-,-,TRBV7-9,CASSPPGTPEHGYTF,TGTGCCAGCAGCCCCCCCGGGACACCCGAACATGGCTACACCTTC
TRBJ2-1,-,-,TRBV29-1,CSVDVLAASYNEQFF,TGCAGCGTTGATGTTTTAGCGGCAAGCTACAATGAGCAGTTCTTC
TRBJ1-6,few,TRBD1,TRBV5-1,CASSWTGDHNSPLHF,TGCGCCAGCAGCTGGACAGGGGACCATAATTCACCCCTCCACTTT
TRBJ2-3,-,-,TRBV3-1/TRBV3-2,CASRGASTDTQYF,TGTGCCAGCAGGGGGGCCAGCACAGATACGCAGTATTTT
TRBJ2-3,-,TRBD2,TRBV19,CASRTTSGGYTDTQYF,TGTGCCAGTAGAACGACTAGCGGGGGTTACACAGATACGCAGTATTTT
TRBJ2-7,-,TRBD1,TRBV11-2,CAIEDRGGEQYF,TGTGCCATCGAGGACAGGGGAGGGGAGCAGTACTTC
TRBJ2-5,-,TRBD2,TRBV7-2,CASSFTSRGGETQYF,TGTGCCAGCAGCTTCACGTCCCGGGGGGGCGAGACCCAGTACTTC
TRBJ1-2,-,TRBD1,TRBV12-5,CASGFSGTGGDGYTF,TGTGCTAGTGGTTTTTCCGGGACAGGGGGCGATGGCTACACCTTC
TRBJ2-5,-,-,TRBV5-6,CASTSQGHQYF,TGTGCCAGCACTTCGCAGGGGCATCAGTACTTC
TRBJ1-1,once,TRBD1,TRBV4-1,CASSHHPGQTNTEAFF,TGCGCCAGCAGCCATCATCCGGGACAGACAAACACTGAAGCTTTCTTT
TRBJ2-7,-,-,TRBV7-2,CASSHGESSYEQYF,TGTGCCAGCAGCCACGGAGAGTCCTCCTACGAGCAGTACTTC
TRBJ2-5,-,-,TRBV27,CASSPNQETQYF,TGTGCCAGCAGTCCCAACCAAGAGACCCAGTACTTC
TRBJ2-5,-,TRBD2,TRBV20-1,CSASYSGGAETQYF,TGCAGTGCTAGTTATAGCGGGGGGGCGGAGACCCAGTACTTC
TRBJ2-7,once,-,TRBV27,CASSLSRVSIEQYF,TGTGCCAGCAGTTTATCGCGGGTTTCCATCGAGCAGTACTTC
TRBJ2-1,-,TRBD2,TRBV14,CASSPNVPSGGYNEQFF,TGTGCCAGCAGCCCGAACGTTCCGAGCGGGGGGTACAATGAGCAGTTCTTC
TRBJ1-2,-,-,TRBV10-3,CAIPAGGDLNYGYTF,TGTGCCATCCCCGCGGGCGGGGATCTTAACTATGGCTACACCTTC
TRBJ2-6,-,-,TRBV5-1,CASSFYRVPAGANVLTF,TGCGCCAGCAGCTTCTACAGGGTCCCGGCGGGGGCCAACGTCCTGACTTTC
TRBJ1-5,once,-,TRBV19,CASSATAPGAQHF,TGTGCCAGTAGTGCGACAGCTCCAGGGGCCCAGCATTTT
TRBJ1-2,-,-,TRBV27,CASSQRGRDGYTF,TGTGCCAGCAGCCAAAGGGGTAGGGATGGCTACACCTTC
TRBJ2-3,-,-,TRBV7-8,CASSRGRQGTDTQYF,TGTGCCAGCAGCAGAGGTCGTCAGGGGACAGATACGCAGTATTTT
TRBJ2-3,-,TRBD1,TRBV27,CASSLTGASTDTQYF,TGTGCCAGCAGTTTGACAGGGGCGAGCACAGATACGCAGTATTTT